This T cell receptor (beta chain) was documented in a study of blood T cell repertoires in COVID-19. Original handling: Nucleated cell number was recorded as an estimate derived from reference gene primer amplification. Sequencing was performed with immunoSEQ multiplex PCR; in TCRdb, only in-frame clones are kept and a portion is missing. V, J and clone size derive from that table, while D and trimming were established from the DNA sequence. The sample lists approximately 240,000 clones, just over 90% occurring once. The ends were cut back, 2 bases at V and 5 bases at J, with 8 bases in the middle. In germline, CDR1 is SGHRS, CDR2 YFSETQ. The CDR3 covers 14 residues. This clone has a single count.

The sample was PBMCs or T cells enriched from blood (not recorded which). This receptor was taken from a woman under 30 who had recovered from COVID-19. The chain links TRBV5-1 to TRBJ1-6, with D possibly being TRBD1 (6 bases). CDR3 sequence (DNA): TGCGCCAGCAGCTTACAGGGTGATAATTCACCCCTCCACTTT. It translates to CASSLQGDNSPLHF.